The source of this T cell receptor (beta chain) is a study of blood T cells in healthy people across ages. The use of a sample-barcoded 5' primer and a J-beta primer mix characterized a second PCR of roughly 6 to 11 cycles. TCRdb processed the 5' RACE reads anew with MiXCR; each CDR3 protein has one entry. This sample has 1 million or so distinct CDR3 sequences, with around 43% found just once. The sample holds a few counts of this clonotype. CDR3 length: 15 residues. Looked up from germline, CDR1 is SGHTA and CDR2 is FQGNSA. The V and J ends lost 0 bases and 1 base, in that order; junction bases with no gene match: 2. Each donor gave about 9.3 milliliters of peripheral blood.

Source material: blood. This receptor was identified in a woman aged 55-70 years in good health. V gene TRBV7-2 combines with J gene TRBJ2-5; 7 bases are shared with TRBD2. This chain's CDR3 is CASSLAGGGQETQYF. As DNA, the CDR3 is TGTGCCAGCAGCTTAGCGGGGGGGGGCCAAGAGACCCAGTACTTC.